This TCR beta chain comes out of a study of blood T cell repertoires in COVID-19. Turning to the study itself: Sources were T cells, B-cell-depleted T cells, or PBMCs; the material itself was cDNA or gDNA.

Germline V gene sequence: CDR1 MDHEN, CDR2 SYDVKM. V trimming: 5 bases; J trimming: 4 bases; junction bases outside the gene matches: 3. The CDR3 sequence is 14 residues long. The repertoire was sequenced with immunoSEQ multiplex PCR; TCRdb's copy has only in-frame clones and lacks some. Counted here are about 39,000 clones, around 87% occurring once; the ten biggest clones make up about 24%. This TCR came from a man over 45 with active or convalescent COVID-19. This chain connects TRBV28 to TRBJ1-5; 9 positions match TRBD1. Source material: peripheral blood. For the CDR3, the DNA is TGTGCCAGCAGTGGTGGACAGGGGAATCAGCCCCAGCATTTT. Encoded protein: CASSGGQGNQPQHF.